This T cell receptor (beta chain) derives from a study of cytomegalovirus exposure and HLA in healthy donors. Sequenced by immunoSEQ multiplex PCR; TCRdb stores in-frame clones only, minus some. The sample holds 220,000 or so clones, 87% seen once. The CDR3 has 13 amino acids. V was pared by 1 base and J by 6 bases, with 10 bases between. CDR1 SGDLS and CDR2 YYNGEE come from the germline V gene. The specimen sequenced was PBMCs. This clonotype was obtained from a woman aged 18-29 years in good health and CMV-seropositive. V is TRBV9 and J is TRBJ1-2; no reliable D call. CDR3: CASSVPPSHGYTF. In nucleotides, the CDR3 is TGTGCCAGCAGCGTACCCCCCTCCCATGGCTACACCTTC. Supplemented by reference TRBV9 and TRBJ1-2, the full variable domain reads DSGVTQTPKHLITATGQRVTLRCSPRSGDLSVYWYQQSLDQGLQFLIQYYNGEERAKGNILERFSAQQFPDLHSELNLSSLELGDSALYFCASSVPPSHGYTFGSGTRLTVV.